This T cell receptor beta chain was sequenced during a study of shared clonotypes between healthy human individuals. Worth noting for this clone: Antigen: not known. Other nucleotide sequences from this sample produce the same CDR3.

This CDR3 is built from 14 residues. Germline V lookup: CDR1 SGHNT, CDR2 YENEEA. V trimming: 5 bases; J trimming: 2 bases; junction bases outside the gene matches: 4. The assay was immunoSEQ multiplex PCR, and TCRdb's table has in-frame clones only and misses some. The sample lists 900,000 to 1,200,000 clones, approximately 80% occurring once. Study conclusions and caveats: Researchers sampled only blood; tissue repertoires likely differ. Several donors showed sharing of around 5% of naive CD4 clonotypes.

The chain recombines TRBV11-3 with TRBJ2-7, with 9 bases fitting TRBD2. Sequencing was performed on memory CD4+ T cells from PBMCs. The subset denotes: CD45RA-negative fraction. The clonotype was recovered from a man aged 18 to 29 in good health. Some clones in this sample may be carry-over from other donors' samples. The CDR3 spells CASSPGGGAYEQYF. As DNA, the CDR3 is TGTGCCAGCAGCCCAGGCGGGGGGGCCTACGAGCAGTACTTC.